These 20 T cell receptor beta chains were all obtained from the same sample, sequenced in a study of blood T cell repertoires in COVID-19. Clones were read by immunoSEQ multiplex PCR, and TCRdb kept only the in-frame ones, dropping some. Here the sample spans some 80,000 clones, around four fifths being singletons. Sequenced sample: peripheral blood. The receptors here all came from a human donor in a cohort sampled during active COVID-19.

The V gene is TRBV11-2, the J gene TRBJ2-1; TRBD1 might be the D (6 bases). The CDR3 contains 14 residues. CDR1 and CDR2 from the germline V gene are SGHAT and FQNNGV. Deletions cut 5 bases from V and 5 bases from J, with 13 bases between. CDR3 nucleotides: TGTGCCAGCAGCAAATCAGGGGCTAACAATGAGCAGTTCTTC. Translation: CASSKSGANNEQFF.

The rearrangement uses TRBV3-1 (or the pseudogene TRBV3-2) and TRBJ2-1; D possibly corresponds to TRBD1 (6 bases). Trimming removed 3 bases from V and 0 bases from J, with 15 bases in between. The length of the CDR3 is 17 residues. Germline CDR1 is LGHDT and CDR2 is YNNKEL (reference sequence). The CDR3 here is CASSQGVRDTSYNEQFF. DNA for the CDR3: TGTGCCAGCAGCCAGGGCGTAAGGGACACCTCCTACAATGAGCAGTTCTTC.

This chain uses TRBV7-9 with TRBJ2-7; D may be TRBD1 (7 bases). This CDR3 contains 14 residues. V shed 7 bases and J shed 2 bases, with 15 bases lying between them. The germline CDR1 and CDR2 sequences are SEHNR and FQNEAQ (reference sequence). CDR3 bases: TGTGCCAGCACCCTGCGGGACAGCCCCTACGAGCAGTACTTC. It is translated as CASTLRDSPYEQYF.

This clone was detected only a few times. V usage is TRBV19 and J usage is TRBJ2-7; 7 bases fit TRBD1. The V and J ends lost 5 bases and 9 bases, in that order; junction bases with no gene match: 10. Germline values: CDR1 LNHDA, CDR2 SQIVND (reference sequence). The CDR3 is 13 amino acids. The CDR3 sequence: CASSVTGSPLQYF. CDR3 in DNA: TGTGCCAGTAGTGTGACAGGGAGTCCCTTGCAGTACTTC.

The J gene is TRBJ1-4, the V gene TRBV10-3; D not certain. The germline gives CDR1 ENHRY, CDR2 SYGVKD. CDR3 size: 14 residues. V shed 3 bases and J shed 1 base, with 6 bases lying between them. The CDR3 DNA sequence: TGTGCCATCAGTGATCGGGAAACTAATGAAAAACTGTTTTTT. Encoded protein: CAISDRETNEKLFF.

This rearrangement joins TRBV15 to TRBJ2-7, with TRBD2 identical over 9 bases. The ends lost 6 bases at V and 0 bases at J; junction bases unmatched: 3. CDR3 size: 14 residues. Germline CDR1 reads LNHNV; CDR2 reads YYDKDF (reference sequence). The CDR3: CATREGLASYEQYF. The CDR3 DNA is TGTGCCACCAGGGAGGGACTAGCCTCCTACGAGCAGTACTTC.

The rearrangement links TRBV2 to TRBJ1-2; tentatively, D is TRBD1 (5 bases). The CDR3 length is 13 residues. The V and J ends lost 7 bases and 3 bases respectively, with 12 bases between them. Germline V gene lookup returns CDR1 SNHLY and CDR2 FYNNEI. The CDR3 coding sequence is TGTGCCAGCACCGCAGACAGATACTATGGCTACACCTTC. Its protein is CASTADRYYGYTF.

V usage is TRBV5-1 and J usage is TRBJ2-4; D is unresolved. The CDR3 covers 16 residues. In germline, CDR1 is SGHRS, CDR2 YFSETQ. Trimming left V 0 bases short and J 0 bases short, with 10 bases between. The CDR3 is CASSLEPTIAKNIQYF. Here the CDR3 DNA reads TGCGCCAGCAGCTTGGAACCTACGATAGCCAAAAACATTCAGTACTTC.

This sequence joins TRBV2 and TRBJ2-7; no definite D call. The CDR3 spans 14 residues. CDR1 is SNHLY and CDR2 is FYNNEI in the germline V gene. Trimming took 1 base from V and 4 from J, leaving 11 bases between them. The CDR3 reads CASSEGPFSYEQYF. CDR3 bases: TGTGCCAGCAGTGAAGGTCCGTTTTCTTACGAGCAGTACTTC.

V is TRBV5-8 and J is TRBJ2-6, with 9 bases that match TRBD1. This CDR3 contains 18 residues. Germline V gene data show CDR1 as SGHTS and CDR2 as YDEGEE. Trimming took 4 bases from V and 1 from J; bases not matched to a gene: 9. CDR3 bases: TGTGCCAGCAGCCCCTCGGGGACAGGGAGGTCTGGGGCCAACGTCCTGACTTTC. Its translation: CASSPSGTGRSGANVLTF.

The rearrangement joins TRBV30 to TRBJ2-7, with a possible D match to TRBD2 (5 bases). Germline V gene lookup returns CDR1 GTSNPN and CDR2 SVGIG (reference sequence). The germline V and J ends were trimmed by 2 bases and 2 bases, with 10 bases remaining between them. This CDR3 comprises 13 residues. CDR3 in DNA: TGTGCCTGGAGTAATGCGGGTCCCTACGAGCAGTACTTC. Translating gives CAWSNAGPYEQYF.

This chain uses TRBV27 with TRBJ1-2; 7 nucleotides align to TRBD1. The ends lost 5 bases at V and 2 bases at J; junction bases unmatched: 8. This CDR3 has 15 residues. Germline V gene lookup returns CDR1 MNHEY and CDR2 SMNVEV (reference sequence). CDR3 in DNA: TGTGCCAGCAGTCCCGCTCCGGACAGGAACTATGGCTACACCTTC. This sequence encodes CASSPAPDRNYGYTF.

J is TRBJ1-2 and V is TRBV5-1; a weak D match, TRBD1 (5 bases). V dropped 0 bases and J dropped 4 bases, with 10 bases sitting between them. Germline-derived CDR1 and CDR2 are SGHRS and YFSETQ. The CDR3 loop spans 14 amino acids. Here the CDR3 reads CASSLGQLAYGYTF. In DNA, the CDR3 is TGCGCCAGCAGCTTGGGACAGCTCGCCTATGGCTACACCTTC.

The chain has TRBV29-1 and TRBJ1-2; 9 bases fit TRBD1. Trimming cost V 4 bases and J 7 bases; bases outside gene matches: 10. CDR1 SQVTM and CDR2 ANQGSEA come from the germline V gene. This CDR3 is 14 amino acids long. In nucleotides, the CDR3 is TGCAGCGTTGGCGAGGACAGGGGTGTTGGTGGCTACACCTTC. Amino acid sequence: CSVGEDRGVGGYTF.

The chain carries TRBV5-1 and TRBJ2-1, with 9 bases matching TRBD1. J gave up 9 bases and V 4 bases, and 8 bases lay outside the gene matches. Per germline, CDR1 SGHRS and CDR2 YFSETQ. The CDR3 runs 14 residues. CDR3 in DNA: TGCGCCAGCAGCACCCATACAGGGGGCGTTGAGCAGTTCTTC. This encodes CASSTHTGGVEQFF.

The sample holds one count of this clone. V gene TRBV11-2 combines with J gene TRBJ2-7, with a tentative D call TRBD2 (6 bases). Germline V gene lookup returns CDR1 SGHAT and CDR2 FQNNGV. The CDR3 has 14 residues. Trimming took 1 base from V and 3 from J, leaving 10 bases between them. CDR3 loop: CASSLVGGGYEQYF. The CDR3 DNA reads TGTGCCAGCAGCTTAGTGGGGGGAGGCTACGAGCAGTACTTC.

This sequence joins TRBV2 and TRBJ2-6; perhaps TRBD1 as D (6 bases). CDR1 and CDR2 (germline): SNHLY, FYNNEI. CDR3 length equals 16 residues. V lost 4 bases, J lost 0 bases, and 10 bases lay in between. CDR3 nucleotide sequence: TGTGCCAGCAGTGTGGGACACTTCTCTGGGGCCAACGTCCTGACTTTC. This gives the protein CASSVGHFSGANVLTF.

V gene TRBV11-1 combines with J gene TRBJ2-5; 12 nucleotides agree with TRBD1. Trimming took 5 bases from V and 5 from J; bases not matched to a gene: 9. Germline-derived CDR1 and CDR2 are SGHAT and FQDESV (reference sequence). The CDR3 consists of 16 residues. CDR3 DNA sequence: TGTGCCAGCAGCGCGGGGGACAGGGGGCAATGGGAGACCCAGTACTTC. It codes for CASSAGDRGQWETQYF.

The chain has TRBV5-1 and TRBJ2-7; 7 nucleotides line up with TRBD1. The CDR3 is 13 residues long. CDR1 SGHRS and CDR2 YFSETQ come from the germline V gene. V dropped 4 bases and J dropped 12; count of bases not matched to a gene: 13. The chain's CDR3 is CASSASNRGRVYF. The CDR3 DNA sequence: TGCGCCAGCAGCGCCTCGAACAGGGGACGCGTGTACTTC.

The chain recombines TRBV18 with TRBJ1-2; 9 positions agree with TRBD1. From germline, CDR1 is KGHSH and CDR2 LQKENI. The CDR3 runs 15 residues. After removal of 4 bases from V and 2 bases from J, the junction contained 5 bases not matched to a gene. The CDR3 region has the DNA TGTGCCAGCTCACAAGGACAGGGGAGGAACTATGGCTACACCTTC. This sequence encodes CASSQGQGRNYGYTF.